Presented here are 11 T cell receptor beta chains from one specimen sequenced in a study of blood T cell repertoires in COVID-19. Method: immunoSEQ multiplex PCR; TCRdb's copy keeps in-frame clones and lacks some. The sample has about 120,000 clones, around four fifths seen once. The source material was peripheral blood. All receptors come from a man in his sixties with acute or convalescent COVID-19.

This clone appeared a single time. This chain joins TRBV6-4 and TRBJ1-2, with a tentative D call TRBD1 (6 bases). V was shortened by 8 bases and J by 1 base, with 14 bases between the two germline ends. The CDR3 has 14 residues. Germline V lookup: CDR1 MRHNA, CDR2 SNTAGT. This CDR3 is CASLGGGDNYGYTF. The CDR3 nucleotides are TGTGCCAGCCTAGGGGGGGGAGATAACTATGGCTACACCTTC.

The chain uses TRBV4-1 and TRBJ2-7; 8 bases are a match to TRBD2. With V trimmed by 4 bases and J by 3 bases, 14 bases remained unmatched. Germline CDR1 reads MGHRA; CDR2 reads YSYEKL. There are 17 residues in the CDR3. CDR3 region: CASSPTTDSGIFYEQYF. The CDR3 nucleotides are TGCGCCAGCAGCCCCACGACTGATAGCGGGATATTCTACGAGCAGTACTTC.

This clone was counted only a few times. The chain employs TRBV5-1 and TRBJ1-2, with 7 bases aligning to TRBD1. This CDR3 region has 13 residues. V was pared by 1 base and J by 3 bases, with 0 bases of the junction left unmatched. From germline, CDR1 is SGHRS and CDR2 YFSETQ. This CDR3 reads CASSLTGDYGYTF. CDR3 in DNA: TGCGCCAGCAGCTTGACAGGGGACTATGGCTACACCTTC.

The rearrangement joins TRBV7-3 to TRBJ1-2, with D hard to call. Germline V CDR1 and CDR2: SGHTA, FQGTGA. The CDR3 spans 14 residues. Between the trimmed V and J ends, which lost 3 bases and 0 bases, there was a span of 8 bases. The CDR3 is CASSFGDTNYGYTF. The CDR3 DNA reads TGTGCCAGCAGCTTCGGAGATACTAACTATGGCTACACCTTC.

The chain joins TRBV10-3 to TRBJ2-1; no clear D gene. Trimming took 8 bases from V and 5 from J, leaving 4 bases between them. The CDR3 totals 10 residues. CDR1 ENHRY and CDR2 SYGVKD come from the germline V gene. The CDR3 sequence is CAIGDNEQFF. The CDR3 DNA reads TGTGCCATCGGAGACAATGAGCAGTTCTTC.

The CDR3 DNA follows: TGTGCCAGCTCGTACAGGGATACCGGGGAGCTGTTTTTT. Translating it yields CASSYRDTGELFF. The chain couples TRBV18 to TRBJ2-2; maybe TRBD1 (6 bases). This CDR3 region has 13 residues. CDR1 KGHSH and CDR2 LQKENI come from the germline V gene. V was shortened by 6 bases and J by 5 bases, with 10 bases between the two germline ends.

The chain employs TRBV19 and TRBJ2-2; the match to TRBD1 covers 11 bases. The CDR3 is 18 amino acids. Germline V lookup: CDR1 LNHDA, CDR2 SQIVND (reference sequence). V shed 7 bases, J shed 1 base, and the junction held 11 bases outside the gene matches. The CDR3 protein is CASTLPGQGARNTGELFF. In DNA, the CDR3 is TGTGCCAGTACCCTACCCGGACAGGGGGCGCGGAACACCGGGGAGCTGTTTTTT.

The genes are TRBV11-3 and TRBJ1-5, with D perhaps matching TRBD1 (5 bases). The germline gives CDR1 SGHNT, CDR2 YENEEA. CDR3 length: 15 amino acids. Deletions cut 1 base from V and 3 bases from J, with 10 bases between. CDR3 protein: CASSLGGDYNQPQHF. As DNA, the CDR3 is TGTGCCAGCAGCTTAGGAGGGGACTACAATCAGCCCCAGCATTTT.

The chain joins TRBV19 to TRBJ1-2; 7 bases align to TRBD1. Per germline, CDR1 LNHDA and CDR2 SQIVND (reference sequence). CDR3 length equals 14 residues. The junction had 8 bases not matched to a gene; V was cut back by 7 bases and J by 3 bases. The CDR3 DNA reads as TGTGCCAGTACCCTCCACGGGACAGACTATGGCTACACCTTC. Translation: CASTLHGTDYGYTF.

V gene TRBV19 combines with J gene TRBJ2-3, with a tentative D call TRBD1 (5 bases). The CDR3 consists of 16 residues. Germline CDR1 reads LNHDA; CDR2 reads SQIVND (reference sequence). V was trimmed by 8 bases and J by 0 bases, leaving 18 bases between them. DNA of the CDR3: TGTGCCAGTGCAGGCCAGGGCCCTTCTAGCACAGATACGCAGTATTTT. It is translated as CASAGQGPSSTDTQYF. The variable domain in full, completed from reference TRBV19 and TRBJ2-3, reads DGGITQSPKYLFRKEGQNVTLSCEQNLNHDAMYWYRQDPGQGLRLIYYSQIVNDFQKGDIAEGYSVSREKKESFPLTVTSAQKNPTAFYLCASAGQGPSSTDTQYFGPGTRLTVL.

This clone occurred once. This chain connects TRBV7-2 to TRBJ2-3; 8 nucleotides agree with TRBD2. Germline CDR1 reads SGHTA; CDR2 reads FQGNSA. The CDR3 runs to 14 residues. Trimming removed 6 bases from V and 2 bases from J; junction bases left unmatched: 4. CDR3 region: CASSSAGATDTQYF. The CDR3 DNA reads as TGTGCCAGCAGTTCAGCGGGAGCCACAGATACGCAGTATTTT.